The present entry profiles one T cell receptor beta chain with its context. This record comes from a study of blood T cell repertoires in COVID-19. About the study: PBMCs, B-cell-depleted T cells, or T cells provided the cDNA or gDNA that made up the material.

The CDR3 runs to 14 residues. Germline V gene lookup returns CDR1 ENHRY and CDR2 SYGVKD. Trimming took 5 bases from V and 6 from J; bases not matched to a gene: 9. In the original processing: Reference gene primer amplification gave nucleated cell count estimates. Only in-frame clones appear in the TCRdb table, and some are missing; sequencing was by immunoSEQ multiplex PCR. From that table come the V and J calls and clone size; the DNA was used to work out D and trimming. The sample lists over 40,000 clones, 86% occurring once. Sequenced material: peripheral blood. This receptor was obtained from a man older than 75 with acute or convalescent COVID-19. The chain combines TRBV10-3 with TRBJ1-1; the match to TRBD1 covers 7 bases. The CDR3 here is CAISHSGQWAEAFF. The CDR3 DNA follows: TGTGCCATCAGTCATTCGGGACAGTGGGCTGAAGCTTTCTTT.